This T cell receptor (beta chain) was sequenced in a study of T cell changes during pregnancy in multiple sclerosis. Sequencing used immunoSEQ multiplex PCR; TCRdb keeps in-frame clones, though not all of them. The repertoire consists of about 99,000 clones, with almost 95% occurring once and the leading ten covering about 0.88%. Trimming cost V 0 bases and J 3 bases; bases outside gene matches: 8. This CDR3 spans 17 amino acids. CDR1 and CDR2 from the germline V gene are LNHNV and YYDKDF (reference sequence). The rearrangement links TRBV15 to TRBJ2-3, with 8 bases matching TRBD1. The sample was peripheral blood, taken after pregnancy. This TCR derives from a female donor with multiple sclerosis, enrolled in a pregnancy study. The CDR3 here is CATSREEPGGWTDTQYF. CDR3 DNA sequence: TGTGCCACCAGCAGAGAAGAACCAGGGGGCTGGACAGATACGCAGTATTTT.